This T cell receptor (beta chain) was documented in a study of shared clonotypes between healthy human individuals. Germline CDR1 and CDR2: SGHVS and FQNEAQ. V lost 0 bases to trimming and J lost 1 base, with 6 bases between them. The CDR3 runs to 14 residues. Produced via immunoSEQ multiplex PCR; TCRdb's table is partial and in-frame only. The sample shows around 1.4 million clones, approximately 98.5% of them seen only once. The receptor comes from a young man in good health. Sequencing was done on a sample of naive CD4+ T cells sorted from blood. The subset: CD45RA+ positively selected. V gene TRBV7-8 combines with J gene TRBJ1-2; D is unclear. The CDR3 reads CASSLAPVNYGYTF. As DNA, the CDR3 is TGTGCCAGCAGCTTAGCGCCAGTTAACTATGGCTACACCTTC.